Shown below are 20 T cell receptor beta chains from a single sample sequenced in a study of shared clonotypes between healthy human individuals. Sequenced by immunoSEQ multiplex PCR; TCRdb stores in-frame clones only, minus some. The sample contains hundreds of thousands of clones, more than 95% of which appear only once. The sequenced sample consisted of naive CD4+ T cells sorted from blood. Subset: CD45RA+ positively selected. The origin of the receptors is a woman aged 30 to 39 in good health.

V usage is TRBV4-2 and J usage is TRBJ2-5; the D gene could be TRBD1 or TRBD2 (5 bases each). The length of the CDR3 is 17 residues. Trimming took off 3 bases at V and 5 bases at J, with 22 bases between the two ends. Germline V gene data show CDR1 as LGHNA and CDR2 as YNFKEQ. The CDR3 DNA sequence: TGTGCCAGCAGCCAGGGATCCCCGAGGGGATCGGGGGAGACCCAGTACTTC. Amino acids: CASSQGSPRGSGETQYF.

About this clone: Other DNA sequences in the sample encode the same CDR3. This chain connects TRBV2 to TRBJ1-1; no definite D call. In germline, CDR1 is SNHLY, CDR2 FYNNEI. This CDR3 comprises 11 residues. Trimming took off 6 bases at V and 1 base at J, with 3 bases between the two ends. CDR3 DNA: TGTGCCAGCAGGCGGAACACTGAAGCTTTCTTT. As protein: CASRRNTEAFF.

This chain joins TRBV28 and TRBJ2-7, with 9 bases fitting TRBD1. Unmatched junction bases numbered 8, after V lost 6 bases and J lost 5 bases. The CDR3 is made up of 14 amino acids. Germline V CDR1 and CDR2: MDHEN, SYDVKM. CDR3 loop: CASSSGTGPHEQYF. CDR3 coding DNA: TGTGCCAGCAGCTCTGGGACAGGGCCCCACGAGCAGTACTTC.

V is TRBV6-1 and J is TRBJ2-1; 13 bases match TRBD2. The germline gives CDR1 MNHNS, CDR2 SASEGT. After removal of 10 bases from V and 9 bases from J, the junction contained 9 bases not matched to a gene. The CDR3 consists of 14 residues. This CDR3 reads CATLTSGRALEQFF. The CDR3 DNA reads as TGTGCCACCCTAACTAGCGGGAGGGCCCTTGAGCAGTTCTTC.

V and J are TRBV5-6 and TRBJ1-3; D is unclear. There are 17 residues in the CDR3. V lost 0 bases to trimming and J lost 0 bases, with 13 bases between them. In germline, CDR1 is SGHDT, CDR2 YYEEEE. The CDR3 DNA sequence: TGTGCCAGCAGCTTGGGTCAGACACGATTCTCTGGAAACACCATATATTTT. Its translation: CASSLGQTRFSGNTIYF.

This clone was observed a single time. V and J are TRBV7-2 and TRBJ2-2; unclear D gene. V dropped 2 bases and J dropped 5 bases, with 15 bases sitting between them. From germline, CDR1 is SGHTA and CDR2 FQGNSA. There are 16 residues in the CDR3. CDR3 sequence: CASSLLGGKVTGELFF. CDR3 coding DNA: TGTGCCAGCAGCTTACTGGGCGGAAAGGTGACCGGGGAGCTGTTTTTT. Drawing the rest from reference TRBV7-2 and TRBJ2-2, the complete variable domain is GAGVSQSPSNKVTEKGKDVELRCDPISGHTALYWYRQSLGQGLEFLIYFQGNSAPDKSGLPSDRFSAERTGGSVSTLTIQRTQQEDSAVYLCASSLLGGKVTGELFFGEGSRLTVL.

This chain connects TRBV14 to TRBJ2-3; 11 nucleotides line up with TRBD2. The V segment lost 6 bases and the J segment 4 bases; nucleotides outside the gene matches: 6. Germline CDR1 SGHDN, CDR2 FVKESK. There are 15 residues in the CDR3. The CDR3: CASRLAGVYPDTQYF. CDR3 coding DNA: TGTGCCAGCAGACTAGCGGGAGTATATCCAGATACGCAGTATTTT. Filled out from reference TRBV14 and TRBJ2-3, the complete variable domain reads EAGVTQFPSHSVIEKGQTVTLRCDPISGHDNLYWYRRVMGKEIKFLLHFVKESKQDESGMPNNRFLAERTGGTYSTLKVQPAELEDSGVYFCASRLAGVYPDTQYFGPGTRLTVL.

The chain carries TRBV2 and TRBJ2-5; D is possibly TRBD1 (6 bases). Trimming left V 6 bases short and J 5 bases short, with 16 bases between. Germline V gene lookup returns CDR1 SNHLY and CDR2 FYNNEI. The CDR3 loop spans 14 amino acids. CDR3 in amino acids: CASSPRTDLETQYF. The CDR3 DNA follows: TGTGCCAGCAGCCCCCGGACAGATTTGGAGACCCAGTACTTC. The full variable domain, its missing parts supplied by reference TRBV2 and TRBJ2-5, is EPEVTQTPSHQVTQMGQEVILRCVPISNHLYFYWYRQILGQKVEFLVSFYNNEISEKSEIFDDQFSVERPDGSNFTLKIRSTKLEDSAMYFCASSPRTDLETQYFGPGTRLLVL.

The chain employs TRBV9 and TRBJ2-3; D uncertain. The CDR3 consists of 13 residues. Germline V gene data show CDR1 as SGDLS and CDR2 as YYNGEE. Trimming removed 3 bases at V and 7 bases at J, with 12 bases between. The CDR3 loop reads CASSDDPKNTQYF. The DNA of the CDR3 is TGTGCCAGCAGCGACGACCCAAAAAATACGCAGTATTTT.

The rearrangement joins TRBV19 to TRBJ2-2; D unclear. The CDR3 covers 14 residues. CDR1 is LNHDA, CDR2 SQIVND, per germline (reference sequence). The V end lost 5 bases, the J end lost 1 base, and 8 bases lay between the germline ends. The CDR3 spells CASSPRQNTGELFF. CDR3 DNA: TGTGCCAGTAGTCCTCGACAGAACACCGGGGAGCTGTTTTTT.

The gene calls are TRBV6-5 and TRBJ2-7; 9 bases agree with TRBD1. In germline, CDR1 is MNHEY, CDR2 SVGAGI. This CDR3 comprises 13 residues. Trimming took 5 bases from V and 5 from J; bases not matched to a gene: 4. The CDR3 region is CASSTTGGNEQYF. The CDR3 bases are TGTGCCAGCAGTACCACAGGGGGCAACGAGCAGTACTTC.

J is TRBJ2-5 and V is TRBV5-4; the D gene is possibly TRBD1 (5 bases). Germline CDR1 is SGHNT and CDR2 is YYREEE (reference sequence). Trimming cost V 0 bases and J 7 bases, with 10 bases left between them. The CDR3 is 13 residues long. The CDR3 here is CASSLERQGTQYF. CDR3 sequence (DNA): TGTGCCAGCAGCTTGGAACGGCAGGGGACCCAGTACTTC.

This CDR3 is CASRPPGQNTGELFF. The CDR3, as DNA: TGTGCCAGCCGACCGCCGGGACAGAACACCGGGGAGCTGTTTTTT. The chain recombines TRBV6-6 with TRBJ2-2; D possibly corresponds to TRBD1 (6 bases). Trimming removed 8 bases from V and 1 base from J, with 14 bases in between. The CDR3 sequence is 15 residues long. Germline V gene sequence: CDR1 MNHNY, CDR2 SVGAGI (reference sequence).

The V gene is TRBV10-3, the J gene TRBJ1-2, with D uncertain. The CDR3 spans 13 residues. CDR1 and CDR2 (germline): ENHRY, SYGVKD. V was cut by 3 bases and J by 6 bases, with 11 bases left in between. The CDR3 reads CAISDRELDGYTF. CDR3 in DNA: TGTGCCATCAGTGATCGGGAGTTGGATGGCTACACCTTC.

This rearrangement joins TRBV11-2 to TRBJ2-2; D assignment may be TRBD1 or TRBD2 (5 bases each). There are 17 residues in the CDR3. Germline V gene sequence: CDR1 SGHAT, CDR2 FQNNGV. V lost 5 bases, J lost 0 bases, and 16 bases lay in between. CDR3 in amino acids: CASSTREDRANTGELFF. The CDR3 coding sequence is TGTGCCAGCAGCACTAGGGAAGACAGAGCGAACACCGGGGAGCTGTTTTTT.

The chain uses TRBV27 and TRBJ2-1; TRBD2 matches 12 bases. The CDR3 length is 17 residues. Germline V gene lookup returns CDR1 MNHEY and CDR2 SMNVEV (reference sequence). V gave up 2 bases and J gave up 2 bases; unmatched junction bases: 4. CDR3 coding DNA: TGTGCCAGCAGTTTAAGGCTAGCGGGAGGGCCCTACAATGAGCAGTTCTTC. Amino acid sequence: CASSLRLAGGPYNEQFF.

This clone showed up just once. The chain carries TRBV2 and TRBJ2-7, with D possibly matching TRBD2 (6 bases). Trimming stripped 4 bases from V and 9 bases from J, with 16 bases between. CDR1 and CDR2 (germline): SNHLY, FYNNEI. The CDR3 sequence is 13 residues long. CDR3 residues: CASSGGASAGQYF. For the CDR3, the DNA is TGTGCCAGCAGTGGTGGGGCATCAGCGGGGCAGTACTTC.

This chain joins TRBV10-3 and TRBJ2-1; D remains unclear. The CDR3 sequence is 16 residues long. CDR1 is ENHRY, CDR2 SYGVKD, per germline. Trimming removed 3 bases at V and 0 bases at J, with 12 bases between. CDR3 in DNA: TGTGCCATCAGTGATCCAGGCCGAAGCTCCTACAATGAGCAGTTCTTC. Protein product: CAISDPGRSSYNEQFF.

The chain is built from TRBV15 and TRBJ1-1; 7 nucleotides agree with TRBD1. Germline assignment: CDR1 LNHNV and CDR2 YYDKDF (reference sequence). This CDR3 region has 14 residues. The junction had 4 bases not matched to a gene; V was cut back by 5 bases and J by 1 base. For the CDR3, the DNA is TGTGCCACCAGCCCGGGACAGCGGAACACTGAAGCTTTCTTT. Protein sequence: CATSPGQRNTEAFF.

The rearrangement links TRBV7-9 to TRBJ2-1, with a tentative D call TRBD1 (5 bases). The V end was cut by 4 bases, the J end by 7 bases, with 11 bases between. The CDR3 extends over 13 amino acids. From germline, CDR1 is SEHNR and CDR2 FQNEAQ (reference sequence). CDR3 nucleotide sequence: TGTGCCAGCAGCTCCGACAGCTTAAATGAGCAGTTCTTC. Protein: CASSSDSLNEQFF.